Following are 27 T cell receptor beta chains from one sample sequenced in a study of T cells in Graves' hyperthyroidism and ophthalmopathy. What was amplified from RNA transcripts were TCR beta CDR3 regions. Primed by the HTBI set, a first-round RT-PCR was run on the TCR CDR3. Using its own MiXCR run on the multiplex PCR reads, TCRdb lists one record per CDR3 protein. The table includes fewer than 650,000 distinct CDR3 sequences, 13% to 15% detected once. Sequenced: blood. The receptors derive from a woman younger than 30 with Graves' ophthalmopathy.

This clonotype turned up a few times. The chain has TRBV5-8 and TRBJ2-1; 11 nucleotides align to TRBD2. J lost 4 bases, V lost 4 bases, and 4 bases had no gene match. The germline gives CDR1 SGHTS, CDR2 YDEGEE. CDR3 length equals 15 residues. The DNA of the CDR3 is TGTGCCAGCAGCAAGGGACTAGCGGATTACAATGAGCAGTTCTTC. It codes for CASSKGLADYNEQFF.

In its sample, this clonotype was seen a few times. The CDR3 DNA reads TGCGCCAGCAGCCCAAACCGGGGGGACGGCCACTACGAGCAGTACTTC. Protein: CASSPNRGDGHYEQYF. The chain links TRBV4-3 to TRBJ2-7, with 7 bases that match TRBD2. V dropped 4 bases and J dropped 3; count of bases not matched to a gene: 12. The germline V gene encodes CDR1 LGHNA and CDR2 YSLEER. The CDR3 length is 16 residues.

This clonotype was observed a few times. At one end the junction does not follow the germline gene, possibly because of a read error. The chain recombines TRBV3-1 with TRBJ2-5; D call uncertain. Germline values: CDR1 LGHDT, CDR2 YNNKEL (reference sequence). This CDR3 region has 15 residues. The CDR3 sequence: CASSQDGGIQEPQYF. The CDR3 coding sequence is TGTGCCAGCAGCCAAGATGGCGGCATCCAAGAGCCCCAGTACTTC.

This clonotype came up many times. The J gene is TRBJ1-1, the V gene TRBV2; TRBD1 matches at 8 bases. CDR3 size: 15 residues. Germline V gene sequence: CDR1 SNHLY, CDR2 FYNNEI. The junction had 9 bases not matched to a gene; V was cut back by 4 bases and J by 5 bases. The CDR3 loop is CASSGDRGSLTEAFF. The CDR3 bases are TGTGCCAGCAGTGGAGACAGGGGAAGTTTGACTGAAGCTTTCTTT. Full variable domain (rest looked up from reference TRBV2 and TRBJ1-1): EPEVTQTPSHQVTQMGQEVILRCVPISNHLYFYWYRQILGQKVEFLVSFYNNEISEKSEIFDDQFSVERPDGSNFTLKIRSTKLEDSAMYFCASSGDRGSLTEAFFGQGTRLTVV.

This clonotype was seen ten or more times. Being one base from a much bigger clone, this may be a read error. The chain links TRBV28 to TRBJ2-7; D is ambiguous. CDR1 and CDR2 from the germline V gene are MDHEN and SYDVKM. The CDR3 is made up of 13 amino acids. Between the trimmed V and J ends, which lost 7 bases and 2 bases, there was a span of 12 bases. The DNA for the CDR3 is TGTGCCAGCAAGAGCAGGATAACCTACGAGCAGTACTTC. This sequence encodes CASKSRITYEQYF.

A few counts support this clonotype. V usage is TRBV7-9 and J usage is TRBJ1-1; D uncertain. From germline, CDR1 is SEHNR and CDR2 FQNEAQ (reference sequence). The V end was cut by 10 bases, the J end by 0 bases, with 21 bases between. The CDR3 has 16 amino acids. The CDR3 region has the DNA TGTGCCATCCCTGGCGGGGAGGGTGTTCTGAACACTGAAGCTTTCTTT. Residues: CAIPGGEGVLNTEAFF. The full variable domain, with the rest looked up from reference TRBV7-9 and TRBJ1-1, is DTGVSQNPRHKITKRGQNVTFRCDPISEHNRLYWYRQTLGQGPEFLTYFQNEAQLEKSRLLSDRFSAERPKGSFSTLEIQRTEQGDSAMYLCAIPGGEGVLNTEAFFGQGTRLTVV.

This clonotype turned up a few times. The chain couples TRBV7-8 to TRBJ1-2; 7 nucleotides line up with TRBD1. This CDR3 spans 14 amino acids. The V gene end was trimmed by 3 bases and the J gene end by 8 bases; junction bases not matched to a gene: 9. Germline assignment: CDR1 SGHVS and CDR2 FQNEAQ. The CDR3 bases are TGTGCCAGCAGCTTCGAGGGGGCAAGTATCGGCTACACCTTC. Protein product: CASSFEGASIGYTF.

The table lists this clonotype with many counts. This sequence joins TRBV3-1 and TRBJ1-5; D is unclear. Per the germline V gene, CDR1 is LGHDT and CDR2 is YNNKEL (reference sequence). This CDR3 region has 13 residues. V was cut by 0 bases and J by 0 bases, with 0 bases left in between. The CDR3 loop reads CASSQDSNQPQHF. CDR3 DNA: TGTGCCAGCAGCCAAGATAGCAATCAGCCCCAGCATTTT.

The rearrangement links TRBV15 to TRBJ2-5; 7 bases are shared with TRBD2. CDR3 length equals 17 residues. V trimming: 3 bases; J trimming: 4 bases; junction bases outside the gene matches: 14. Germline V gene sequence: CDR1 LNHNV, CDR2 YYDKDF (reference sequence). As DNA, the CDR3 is TGTGCCACCAGCAGGCGCCCCACGTCTAGCGGAGTAGAGACCCAGTACTTC. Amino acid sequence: CATSRRPTSSGVETQYF.

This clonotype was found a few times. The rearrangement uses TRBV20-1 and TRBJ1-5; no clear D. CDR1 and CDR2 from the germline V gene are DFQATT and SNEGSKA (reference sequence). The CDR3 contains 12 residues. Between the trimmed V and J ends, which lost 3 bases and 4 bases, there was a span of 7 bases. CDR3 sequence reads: CSASPNNQPQHF. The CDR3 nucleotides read TGCAGTGCTAGCCCTAATAATCAGCCCCAGCATTTT.

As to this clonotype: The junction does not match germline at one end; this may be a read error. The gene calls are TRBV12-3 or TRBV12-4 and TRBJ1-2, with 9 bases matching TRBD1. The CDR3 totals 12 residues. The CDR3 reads CASGFTGGGYTF. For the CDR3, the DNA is TGTGCCAGCGGTTTCACAGGGGGCGGCTACACCTTC.

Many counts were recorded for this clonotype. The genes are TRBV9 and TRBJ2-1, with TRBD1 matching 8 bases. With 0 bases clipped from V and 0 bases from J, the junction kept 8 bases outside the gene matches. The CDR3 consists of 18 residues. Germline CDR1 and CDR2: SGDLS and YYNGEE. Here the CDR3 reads CASSVAFGQGSSYNEQFF. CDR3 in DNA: TGTGCCAGCAGCGTAGCTTTTGGACAGGGCAGCTCCTACAATGAGCAGTTCTTC.

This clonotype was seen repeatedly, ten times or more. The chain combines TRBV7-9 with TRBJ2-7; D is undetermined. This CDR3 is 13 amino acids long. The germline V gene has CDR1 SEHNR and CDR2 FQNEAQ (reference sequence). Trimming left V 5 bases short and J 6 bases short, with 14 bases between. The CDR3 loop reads CASSPPGSGEQYF. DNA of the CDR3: TGTGCCAGCAGCCCGCCCGGGTCTGGCGAGCAGTACTTC.

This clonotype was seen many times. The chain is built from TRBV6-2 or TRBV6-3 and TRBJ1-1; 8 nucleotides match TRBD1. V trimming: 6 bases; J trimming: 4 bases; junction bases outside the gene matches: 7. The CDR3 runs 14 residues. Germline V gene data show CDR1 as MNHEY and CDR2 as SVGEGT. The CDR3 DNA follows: TGTGCCAGCAGCGACAGGGGCCAGGGCACTGAAGCTTTCTTT. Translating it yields CASSDRGQGTEAFF.

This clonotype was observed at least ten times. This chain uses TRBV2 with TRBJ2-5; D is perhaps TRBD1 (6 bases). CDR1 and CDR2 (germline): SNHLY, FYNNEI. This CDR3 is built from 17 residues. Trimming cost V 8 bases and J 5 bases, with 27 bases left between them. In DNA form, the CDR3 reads TGTGCCAGCCGCTATAGAACAGGGACGGCTGCGGTGGAGACCCAGTACTTC. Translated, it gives CASRYRTGTAAVETQYF.

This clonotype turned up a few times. Here the CDR3 reads CASSLEGGGDQPQHF. DNA for the CDR3: TGTGCCAGCAGCTTAGAAGGAGGAGGCGATCAGCCCCAGCATTTT. V usage is TRBV7-9 and J usage is TRBJ1-5; no definite D call. V lost 1 base to trimming and J lost 5 bases, with 12 bases between them. Looked up from germline, CDR1 is SEHNR and CDR2 is FQNEAQ (reference sequence). The CDR3 spans 15 residues.

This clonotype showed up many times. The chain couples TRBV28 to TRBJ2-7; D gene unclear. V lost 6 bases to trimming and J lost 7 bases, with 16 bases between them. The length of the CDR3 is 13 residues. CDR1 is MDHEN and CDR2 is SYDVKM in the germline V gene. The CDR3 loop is CASSPSHRGEQYF. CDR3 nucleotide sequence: TGTGCCAGCAGCCCAAGCCATCGTGGGGAGCAGTACTTC. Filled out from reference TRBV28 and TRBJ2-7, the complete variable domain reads DVKVTQSSRYLVKRTGEKVFLECVQDMDHENMFWYRQDPGLGLRLIYFSYDVKMKEKGDIPEGYSVSREKKERFSLILESASTNQTSMYLCASSPSHRGEQYFGPGTRLTVT.

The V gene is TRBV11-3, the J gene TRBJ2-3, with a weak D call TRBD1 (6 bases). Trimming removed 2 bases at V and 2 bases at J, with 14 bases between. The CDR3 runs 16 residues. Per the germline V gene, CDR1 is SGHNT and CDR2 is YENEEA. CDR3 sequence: CASSLNSGVNTDTQYF. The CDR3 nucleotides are TGTGCCAGCAGCTTAAACTCAGGGGTTAACACAGATACGCAGTATTTT.

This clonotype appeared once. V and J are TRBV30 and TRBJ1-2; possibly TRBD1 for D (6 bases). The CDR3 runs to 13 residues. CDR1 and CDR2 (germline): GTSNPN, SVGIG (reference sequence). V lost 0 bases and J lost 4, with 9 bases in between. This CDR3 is CAWSVQGSYGYTF. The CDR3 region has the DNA TGTGCCTGGAGTGTACAGGGAAGCTATGGCTACACCTTC.

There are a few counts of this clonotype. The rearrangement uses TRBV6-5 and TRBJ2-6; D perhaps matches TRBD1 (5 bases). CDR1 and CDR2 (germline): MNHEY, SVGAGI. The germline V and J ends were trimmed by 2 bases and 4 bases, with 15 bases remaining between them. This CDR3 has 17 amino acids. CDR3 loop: CASSYDAPGSGANVLTF. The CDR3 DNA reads TGTGCCAGCAGTTACGACGCACCAGGGTCAGGGGCCAACGTCCTGACTTTC.

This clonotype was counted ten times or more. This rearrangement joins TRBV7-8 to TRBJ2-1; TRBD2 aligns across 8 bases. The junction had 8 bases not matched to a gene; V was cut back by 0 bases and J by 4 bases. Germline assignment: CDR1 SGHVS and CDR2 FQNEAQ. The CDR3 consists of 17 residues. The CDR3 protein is CASSLAPRLASYNEQFF. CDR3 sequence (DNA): TGTGCCAGCAGCTTAGCGCCTAGACTAGCGTCTTACAATGAGCAGTTCTTC.

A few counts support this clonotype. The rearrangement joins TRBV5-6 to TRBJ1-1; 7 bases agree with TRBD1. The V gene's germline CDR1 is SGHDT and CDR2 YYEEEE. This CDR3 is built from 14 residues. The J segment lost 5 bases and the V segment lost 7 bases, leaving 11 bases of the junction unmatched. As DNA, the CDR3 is TGTGCCAGCTCACAGGGACAGAGGTATACTGAAGCTTTCTTT. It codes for CASSQGQRYTEAFF.

CDR3: CASSEKTGRELFF. CDR3 DNA: TGTGCCAGCAGTGAAAAGACAGGCAGGGAGCTGTTTTTT. The chain couples TRBV6-1 to TRBJ2-2; a possible D gene is TRBD1 (6 bases). V was cut by 2 bases and J by 9 bases, with 10 bases left in between. The CDR3 runs to 13 residues. The germline V gene encodes CDR1 MNHNS and CDR2 SASEGT.

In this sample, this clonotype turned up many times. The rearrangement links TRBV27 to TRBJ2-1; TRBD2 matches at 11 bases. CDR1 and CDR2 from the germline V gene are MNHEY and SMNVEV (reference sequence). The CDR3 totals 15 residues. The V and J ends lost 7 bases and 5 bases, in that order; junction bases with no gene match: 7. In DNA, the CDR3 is TGTGCCAGCACACTTGGGACTAGCGGAAACAATGAGCAGTTCTTC. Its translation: CASTLGTSGNNEQFF.

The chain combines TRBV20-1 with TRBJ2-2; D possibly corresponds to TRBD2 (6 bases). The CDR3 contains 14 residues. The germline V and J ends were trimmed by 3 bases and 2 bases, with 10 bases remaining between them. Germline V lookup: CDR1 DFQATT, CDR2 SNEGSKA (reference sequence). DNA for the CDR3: TGCAGTGCTAGTGCTAGCGACAACACCGGGGAGCTGTTTTTT. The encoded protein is CSASASDNTGELFF.

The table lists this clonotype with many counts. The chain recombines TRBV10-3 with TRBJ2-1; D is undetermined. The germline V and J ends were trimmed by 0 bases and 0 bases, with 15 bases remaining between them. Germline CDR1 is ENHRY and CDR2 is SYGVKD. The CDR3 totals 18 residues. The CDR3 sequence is CAISESSDGRSSYNEQFF. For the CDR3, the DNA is TGTGCCATCAGTGAGTCATCGGATGGACGCAGCTCCTACAATGAGCAGTTCTTC.

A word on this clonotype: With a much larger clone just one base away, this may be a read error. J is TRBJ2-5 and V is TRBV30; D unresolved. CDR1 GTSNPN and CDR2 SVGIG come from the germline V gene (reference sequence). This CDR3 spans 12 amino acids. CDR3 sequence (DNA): TGTGCCTGGGGTGTACGGGTAGAGACCCAGTACTTC. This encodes CAWGVRVETQYF. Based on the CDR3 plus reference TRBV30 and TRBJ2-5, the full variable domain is SQTIHQWPATLVQPVGSPLSLECTVEGTSNPNLYWYRQAAGRGLQLLFYSVGIGQISSEVPQNLSASRPQDRQFILSSKKLLLSDSGFYLCAWGVRVETQYFGPGTRLLVL.